This is a list of T cell receptor beta chains from one sample in a study of T cells after yellow fever vaccination. A single record per CDR3 protein comes from TCRdb applying MiXCR to the 5' RACE reads. Of roughly 500,000 distinct CDR3 sequences in the sample, roughly 21% were seen once. This specimen consisted of PBMCs, obtained 15 days after the yellow fever booster vaccination. Receptors originate from a young man who received the YFV17D yellow fever vaccine. The CDR3 runs from the conserved cysteine through the conserved F or W. The D gene is left open where the match is weak. Clone size is given for some rows only: seen once, a few or many times, or a class if the clone is expanded.

abundance,d_gene,j_gene,v_gene,CDR3nt,CDR3aa
once,TRBD2,TRBJ2-3,TRBV20-1,TGCAGTGCAAAGTCCCTAGCGGGAAACACAGATACGCAGTATTTT,CSAKSLAGNTDTQYF
NA,NA,TRBJ1-4,TRBV20-1,TGCAGTGCTAGAGCTGGGATTGGAGAAAAACTGTTTTTT,CSARAGIGEKLFF
NA,TRBD2,TRBJ2-3,TRBV5-5,TGTGCCAGCAGCTTCTTGGCGGGAGGGAAGGCAGATACGCAGTATTTT,CASSFLAGGKADTQYF
NA,NA,TRBJ1-5,TRBV3-1,TGTGCCAGCAGCCATAAGGGCCAGCCCCAGCATTTT,CASSHKGQPQHF
NA,NA,TRBJ2-5,TRBV20-1,TGCAGTGCTACCTCCGAGACCCAGTACTTC,CSATSETQYF
many,NA,TRBJ2-1,TRBV3-1,TGTGCCAGCAGCGTTACAGGGAACAATGAGCAGTTCTTC,CASSVTGNNEQFF
many,NA,TRBJ2-5,TRBV7-6,TGTGCCAGCAGTTTACGGGAGGAGACCCAGTACTTC,CASSLREETQYF
few,NA,TRBJ2-7,TRBV5-1,TGCGCCAGCAGCTTGGGCAGAGATTCCTACGAGCAGTACTTC,CASSLGRDSYEQYF
few,NA,TRBJ1-6,TRBV19,TGTGCCAGTACCCCGGGACTTTCTAATTCACCCCTCCACTTT,CASTPGLSNSPLHF
few,NA,TRBJ2-7,TRBV11-2,TGTGCCAGCAGCCAGGGCCTTACCCTCGAGCAGTACTTC,CASSQGLTLEQYF
NA,NA,TRBJ2-5,TRBV28,TGTGCCAGCAGTTTGGGGAAGACCCAGTACTTC,CASSLGKTQYF
NA,TRBD2,TRBJ2-2,TRBV6-4,TGTGCCAGCAGTGTCATGGCAGCGGGAGATACCGGGGAGCTGTTTTTT,CASSVMAAGDTGELFF
NA,TRBD1,TRBJ1-2,TRBV20-1,TGCAGTGCTAGAGAAATGACAGGGGCTGGCTACACCTTC,CSAREMTGAGYTF
NA,TRBD2,TRBJ2-3,TRBV24-1,TGTGCCACCAGTGGACCGGGACTAGCGGGAGGAGATACGCAGTATTTT,CATSGPGLAGGDTQYF
few,TRBD1,TRBJ2-7,TRBV7-2,TGTGCCAGCAGCCTCCGGGACAGGGTGTACGAGCAGTACTTC,CASSLRDRVYEQYF
NA,NA,TRBJ2-2,TRBV7-2,TGTGCCAGCAGCCCAGGGTACACCGGGGAGCTGTTTTTT,CASSPGYTGELFF
few,NA,TRBJ2-3,TRBV20-1,TGCAGTGCTAGCGCTACCTTAGGGGGTGCCGACCCTTGGGATACGCAGTATTTT,CSASATLGGADPWDTQYF
few,NA,TRBJ2-5,TRBV20-1,TGCAGTGCTAGAGATCCCACCGACATCCAAGAGACCCAGTACTTC,CSARDPTDIQETQYF
few,NA,TRBJ2-1,TRBV12-3/TRBV12-4,TGTGCCAGCACCCGGGGGAGCTCCTACAATGAGCAGTTCTTC,CASTRGSSYNEQFF
few,NA,TRBJ2-7,TRBV20-1,TGCAGTGCTAGAGTAGTGAGGGAGCAGTACTTC,CSARVVREQYF
NA,NA,TRBJ2-2,TRBV12-3/TRBV12-4,TGTGCCAGCACCTTGGGGCTCCAGGGTGGTGCCGGGGAGCTGTTTTTT,CASTLGLQGGAGELFF
NA,NA,TRBJ1-1,TRBV27,TGTGCCAGCCCGAGGCCCGCTGAAGCTTTCTTT,CASPRPAEAFF
NA,NA,TRBJ2-7,TRBV28,TGTGCCAGCAGTTACTACCGTGGGCCAGCCTACGAGCAGTACTTC,CASSYYRGPAYEQYF
once,NA,TRBJ2-5,TRBV27,TGTGCCAGCAGTCGCTATGAGGGTTCGGGGTACCAAGAGACCCAGTACTTC,CASSRYEGSGYQETQYF
many,NA,TRBJ2-5,TRBV20-1,TGCAGTGCTCTAGAAGAGACCCAGTACTTC,CSALEETQYF
many,NA,TRBJ2-3,TRBV28,TGTGCCAGCAGTTCGATTGGACAGAGTAGCACAGATACGCAGTATTTT,CASSSIGQSSTDTQYF
NA,NA,TRBJ2-5,TRBV28,TGTGCCAGCAGAGCGACATCCAAAGAGACCCAGTACTTC,CASRATSKETQYF
few,NA,TRBJ1-5,TRBV4-3,TGCGCCAGCAGCCAAGATCTCGGAGGGATCGGTCAGCCCCAGCATTTT,CASSQDLGGIGQPQHF
NA,NA,TRBJ2-3,TRBV7-9,TGTGCCAGCACGGCAGGGGGCACAGATACGCAGTATTTT,CASTAGGTDTQYF
NA,NA,TRBJ2-7,TRBV29-1,TGCAGCGTTAGGCCCAGGGTCGGCGAGCAGTACTTC,CSVRPRVGEQYF
NA,TRBD2,TRBJ2-7,TRBV4-3,TGCGCCAGCAGCCAAGATCCGGGACTAGCGGGAGGACAGTACTTC,CASSQDPGLAGGQYF
few,TRBD1,TRBJ2-5,TRBV7-2,TGTGCCAGCAGCTGGACAGGGACCCAAGAGACCCAGTACTTC,CASSWTGTQETQYF
few,TRBD2,TRBJ2-5,TRBV20-1,TGCAGTGCTAGAGTAAGCGGGAGGTCCCAAGAGACCCAGTACTTC,CSARVSGRSQETQYF
many,NA,TRBJ2-2,TRBV18,TGTGCCAGCGCGCCCCAAAGATCTGCTGGGGAGCTGTTTTTT,CASAPQRSAGELFF
NA,TRBD2,TRBJ2-1,TRBV24-1,TGTGCCACCAGTGAGGCGGGGGGTACGGGTGAGCAGTTCTTC,CATSEAGGTGEQFF
NA,TRBD1,TRBJ2-1,TRBV7-2,TGTGCCAGCAGCCGGGACAGGGGGCCCTATGAGCAGTTCTTC,CASSRDRGPYEQFF
few,NA,TRBJ2-5,TRBV7-2,TGTGCCAGCAGCTTAGGGAGGAGGGGAGAGACCCAGTACTTC,CASSLGRRGETQYF
once,NA,TRBJ1-2,TRBV18,TGTGCCAGCTCACCCCTACAGGGTACGGATGATGGCTACACCTTC,CASSPLQGTDDGYTF
NA,NA,TRBJ1-1,TRBV12-3/TRBV12-4,TGTGCCAGCAGGTCCTATACCGCGCCGGCCCGTAATGAAGCTTTCTTT,CASRSYTAPARNEAFF
NA,NA,TRBJ2-1,TRBV29-1,TGCAGCGTTGGATTTGAGGCCGGCAATGAGCAGTTCTTC,CSVGFEAGNEQFF
few,TRBD1,TRBJ2-7,TRBV23-1,TGCGCCAGCAGTCAATCGCGGACAGGGGAGGACGAGCAGTACTTC,CASSQSRTGEDEQYF
NA,TRBD1,TRBJ1-4,TRBV6-5,TGTGCCAGCAGTTTCAGGGGGCCACAGGAAAAACTGTTTTTT,CASSFRGPQEKLFF
NA,NA,TRBJ2-3,TRBV29-1,TGCAGCGTCGCCCGCGACCAGGGGGGAACAGATACGCAGTATTTT,CSVARDQGGTDTQYF
few,TRBD2,TRBJ2-7,TRBV5-1,TGCGCCAGCAGCTTGGCCGAGTCTAGCGGGTTATACGAGCAGTACTTC,CASSLAESSGLYEQYF
NA,TRBD1,TRBJ2-5,TRBV20-1,TGCAGCTTAGGACAGGGATGGGAGACCCAGTACTTC,CSLGQGWETQYF
NA,NA,TRBJ1-1,TRBV7-6,TGTGCCAGCTCCCGTCGGGGGAACACTGAAGCTTTCTTT,CASSRRGNTEAFF
NA,NA,TRBJ2-7,TRBV5-1,TGCGCCAGCAGCTTAGAGGGGCGGGCGGACGTGAACTTC,CASSLEGRADVNF
few,TRBD2,TRBJ2-1,TRBV5-5,TGTGCCAGCAGCCCGAGGCAGCGGGAGGAAGGTAATGAGCAGTTCTTC,CASSPRQREEGNEQFF
NA,TRBD2,TRBJ2-3,TRBV10-3,TGTGCCATCAGGCTTACTAGCGGGAGTTTGACAGATACGCAGTATTTT,CAIRLTSGSLTDTQYF
few,NA,TRBJ2-2,TRBV5-1,TGCGCCAGCAGCTTTGAGGGGCGCAACACCGGGGAGCTGTTTTTT,CASSFEGRNTGELFF
few,NA,TRBJ2-5,TRBV5-4,TGTGCCAGCAGCCCCAGGGGGGGCGAAGAGACCCAGTACTTC,CASSPRGGEETQYF
many,TRBD1,TRBJ2-7,TRBV7-9,TGTGCCAGCAGCCGACAGGGGTCCTACGAGCAGTACTTC,CASSRQGSYEQYF
NA,NA,TRBJ2-7,TRBV10-3,TGTGCCATCAGTGAGGGGACATCCTCCTACGAGCAGTACTTC,CAISEGTSSYEQYF